Following are 25 T cell receptor beta chains from one sample sequenced in a study of T-cell memory formation after mild COVID-19. MiXCR was run by TCRdb on the 5' RACE reads, yielding one entry per CDR3 protein. Of under 300,000 distinct CDR3 sequences in the sample, 16% were seen once. Source material: PBMCs or a T cell subset sorted from them (not recorded which). These receptors all come from a man younger than 35 who had mild COVID-19 (a few samples of this study predate the infection). Cell type and time point are not known.

The chain has TRBV6-2 or TRBV6-3 and TRBJ2-4; D ambiguous. The ends were cut back, 4 bases at V and 6 bases at J, with 4 bases in the middle. The CDR3 covers 11 residues. Germline CDR1 is MNHEY and CDR2 is SVGEGT. CDR3 bases: TGTGCCAGCAGTTTTGGAAACATTCAGTACTTC. Translation: CASSFGNIQYF.

The chain joins TRBV6-1 to TRBJ2-7; tentative D call: TRBD2 (6 bases). V lost 6 bases and J lost 6, with 21 bases in between. The CDR3 covers 15 residues. The V gene's germline CDR1 is MNHNS and CDR2 SASEGT. The CDR3 DNA follows: TGTGCCAGCAGGCCGGCGGGACTCCAGACCGGCGAGCAGTACGTC. Amino acids: CASRPAGLQTGEQYV.

The V and J genes are TRBV2 and TRBJ1-2; unclear D gene. V was trimmed by 4 bases and J by 10 bases, leaving 10 bases between them. Germline CDR1 is SNHLY and CDR2 is FYNNEI. CDR3 length equals 11 residues. The CDR3 protein is CASSVRLAYTF. CDR3 coding DNA: TGTGCCAGCAGTGTCCGGCTCGCCTACACCTTC.

The rearrangement uses TRBV6-5 and TRBJ1-5, with no clear D. Germline-derived CDR1 and CDR2 are MNHEY and SVGAGI. CDR3 length equals 15 residues. The V end was cut by 4 bases, the J end by 3 bases, with 13 bases between. CDR3 sequence (DNA): TGTGCCAGCAGTTCCCTCGGGGATAACAATCAGCCCCAGCATTTT. Its translation: CASSSLGDNNQPQHF.

In its sample, this clonotype was seen a few times. V is TRBV9 and J is TRBJ1-3; 7 positions match TRBD1. CDR1 and CDR2 from the germline V gene are SGDLS and YYNGEE. The CDR3 extends over 14 amino acids. V trimming: 2 bases; J trimming: 4 bases; junction bases outside the gene matches: 3. CDR3 DNA sequence: TGTGCCAGCAGCGTGCGGACAGGCGGAAACACCATATATTTT. It encodes CASSVRTGGNTIYF.

The rearrangement joins TRBV12-3 or TRBV12-4 to TRBJ1-1; D is ambiguous. The CDR3 runs 14 residues. Trimming took off 2 bases at V and 6 bases at J, with 13 bases between the two ends. The CDR3 loop is CASSLRQGRAEAFF. The DNA of the CDR3 is TGTGCCAGCAGTTTACGCCAAGGGCGGGCTGAAGCTTTCTTT.

V and J are TRBV20-1 and TRBJ1-1; no reliable D call. Between the trimmed V and J ends, which lost 2 bases and 0 bases, there was a span of 7 bases. Germline V CDR1 and CDR2: DFQATT, SNEGSKA (reference sequence). The CDR3 length is 13 residues. The CDR3 sequence: CSARRNLNTEAFF. CDR3 nucleotide sequence: TGCAGTGCTAGACGGAACTTGAACACTGAAGCTTTCTTT.

The rearrangement joins TRBV10-3 to TRBJ2-5; a weak D match, TRBD2 (6 bases). Trimming stripped 6 bases from V and 5 bases from J, with 13 bases between. The length of the CDR3 is 13 residues. Looked up from germline, CDR1 is ENHRY and CDR2 is SYGVKD. CDR3 loop: CAIRGTSSETQYF. The CDR3 bases are TGTGCCATCAGAGGGACTTCGTCGGAGACCCAGTACTTC.

This clonotype came up a few times. The chain links TRBV19 to TRBJ2-1, with 7 positions matching TRBD2. Germline lookup yields CDR1 LNHDA and CDR2 SQIVND (reference sequence). There are 16 residues in the CDR3. V gave up 3 bases and J gave up 0 bases; unmatched junction bases: 5. As DNA, the CDR3 is TGTGCCAGTAGTATCGGACTAGGACGCTCCTACAATGAGCAGTTCTTC. Its translation is CASSIGLGRSYNEQFF.

This clonotype was counted at least ten times. J is TRBJ2-3 and V is TRBV5-1, with a weak D call TRBD1 (5 bases). V lost 4 bases and J 0 bases, leaving 9 bases between the germline ends. CDR3 length: 14 amino acids. The germline gives CDR1 SGHRS, CDR2 YFSETQ. The CDR3 DNA is TGCGCCAGCAGCAGGACATCTAGCACAGATACGCAGTATTTT. Its protein product is CASSRTSSTDTQYF.

The chain has TRBV29-1 and TRBJ2-3; 13 bases are a match to TRBD2. After removal of 6 bases from V and 1 base from J, the junction contained 4 bases not matched to a gene. CDR3 length: 15 amino acids. Germline loops: CDR1 SQVTM, CDR2 ANQGSEA. The CDR3 loop is CSVRGLAGRTDTQYF. In nucleotides, the CDR3 is TGCAGCGTCCGGGGACTAGCGGGGCGCACAGATACGCAGTATTTT.

V gene TRBV7-8 combines with J gene TRBJ2-7, with 8 bases that match TRBD1. This CDR3 is built from 14 residues. Trimming at V came to 5 bases and at J to 3 bases, leaving 6 bases not matched to a gene. Looked up from germline, CDR1 is SGHVS and CDR2 is FQNEAQ. DNA for the CDR3: TGTGCCAGCAGCCCAGGGGGCGCGTTCTACGAGCAGTACGTC. Its translation: CASSPGGAFYEQYV.

This chain joins TRBV5-1 and TRBJ2-6; perhaps TRBD1 as D (6 bases). This CDR3 region has 17 residues. Trimming shortened V by 4 bases and J by 0 bases, and 14 bases separated the two germline ends. Per germline, CDR1 SGHRS and CDR2 YFSETQ. For the CDR3, the DNA is TGCGCCAGCAGCCCCCGGGACATAAGCTCTGGGGCCAACGTCCTGACTTTC. It is translated as CASSPRDISSGANVLTF.

This clonotype has just a few counts. This chain connects TRBV9 to TRBJ2-3; TRBD2 might be the D (5 bases). This CDR3 has 13 residues. Trimming stripped 3 bases from V and 6 bases from J, with 11 bases between. The V gene's germline CDR1 is SGDLS and CDR2 YYNGEE. The CDR3 DNA sequence: TGTGCCAGCAGCGGAATGGGAGAGGATACGCAGTATTTT. It is translated as CASSGMGEDTQYF.

This chain links TRBV5-1 with TRBJ1-2, with 8 bases aligning to TRBD1. Germline CDR1 reads SGHRS; CDR2 reads YFSETQ. V was clipped by 4 bases and J by 2 bases; unmatched bases: 7. The CDR3 contains 15 residues. The CDR3 DNA reads as TGCGCCAGCAGCCCGAACAGGGGGACCAACTATGGCTACACCTTC. Protein sequence: CASSPNRGTNYGYTF.

The chain has TRBV5-1 and TRBJ2-3, with unresolved D. The ends were cut back, 1 base at V and 0 bases at J, with 12 bases in the middle. Per the germline V gene, CDR1 is SGHRS and CDR2 is YFSETQ. The CDR3 is 16 amino acids. The CDR3 bases are TGCGCCAGCAGCTTGAGTAGAGGTTTTAGCACAGATACGCAGTATTTT. It codes for CASSLSRGFSTDTQYF.

This clonotype occurred a few times. V usage is TRBV10-3 and J usage is TRBJ1-2; the D gene is possibly TRBD1 (5 bases). This CDR3 region has 14 residues. Germline CDR1 ENHRY, CDR2 SYGVKD. Trimming left V 3 bases short and J 8 bases short, with 16 bases between. The CDR3 DNA reads TGTGCCATCAGTGATCCAAAGAGCAGGGTCGGCTACACCTTC. It codes for CAISDPKSRVGYTF.

This clonotype showed up just a few times. The chain carries TRBV20-1 and TRBJ1-4; D call uncertain. Trimming removed 1 base from V and 5 bases from J, with 8 bases in between. From germline, CDR1 is DFQATT and CDR2 SNEGSKA (reference sequence). This CDR3 is built from 13 residues. The DNA for the CDR3 is TGCAGTGCTAGAGTCCGCGAAAATGAAAAACTGTTTTTT. It yields the protein CSARVRENEKLFF.

There are many counts of this clonotype. The V and J genes are TRBV7-2 and TRBJ2-1; 14 positions match TRBD2. The CDR3 has 15 residues. With V trimmed by 5 bases and J by 8 bases, 5 bases remained unmatched. The germline gives CDR1 SGHTA, CDR2 FQGNSA. The CDR3 spells CASSVQTSGRDEQFF. For the CDR3, the DNA is TGTGCCAGCAGCGTACAGACTAGCGGGAGGGATGAGCAGTTCTTC.

There are many counts of this clonotype. The rearrangement links TRBV7-7 to TRBJ2-3; 11 bases fit TRBD2. The CDR3 loop spans 16 amino acids. The germline gives CDR1 SSHAT, CDR2 FNYEAQ (reference sequence). The J segment lost 1 base and the V segment lost 4 bases, leaving 4 bases of the junction unmatched. The CDR3 loop reads CASSSSGGPGTDTQYF. The CDR3 nucleotides are TGTGCCAGCAGCTCTAGCGGGGGGCCGGGCACAGATACGCAGTATTTT.

In its sample, this clonotype was seen many times. V usage is TRBV28 and J usage is TRBJ2-3; maybe TRBD2 (7 bases). Deletions cut 4 bases from V and 7 bases from J, with 18 bases between. The germline V gene encodes CDR1 MDHEN and CDR2 SYDVKM. CDR3 length: 15 residues. The CDR3 region has the DNA TGTGCCAGCAGTTCTCCGGGGGGCGGCGTGCATACGCAGTATTTT. Translation: CASSSPGGGVHTQYF.

The V gene is TRBV5-6, the J gene TRBJ2-3, with D perhaps matching TRBD2 (5 bases). Looked up from germline, CDR1 is SGHDT and CDR2 is YYEEEE. Trimming took 6 bases from V and 0 from J, leaving 17 bases between them. The CDR3 length is 16 residues. The chain's CDR3 is CASTQGLTSSTDTQYF. The DNA for the CDR3 is TGTGCCAGCACCCAAGGACTTACTTCTAGCACAGATACGCAGTATTTT.

The rearrangement links TRBV6-5 to TRBJ1-5; no clear D gene. The CDR3 has 15 amino acids. Looked up from germline, CDR1 is MNHEY and CDR2 is SVGAGI. Trimming removed 0 bases from V and 0 bases from J, with 6 bases in between. The CDR3 reads CASSYSFGSNQPQHF. The CDR3, as DNA: TGTGCCAGCAGTTACTCGTTCGGTAGCAATCAGCCCCAGCATTTT.

V and J are TRBV5-1 and TRBJ1-5; D ambiguous. The CDR3 sequence is 14 residues long. V gave up 5 bases and J gave up 3 bases, with 12 bases separating them. Germline V gives CDR1 SGHRS, CDR2 YFSETQ. CDR3 in amino acids: CASSYDGDNQPQHF. The DNA for the CDR3 is TGCGCCAGCAGTTACGACGGAGACAATCAGCCCCAGCATTTT.

The chain carries TRBV20-1 and TRBJ2-2; a possible D gene is TRBD1 (6 bases). The germline gives CDR1 DFQATT, CDR2 SNEGSKA (reference sequence). This CDR3 contains 15 residues. The V gene lost 0 bases and the J gene lost 4 bases, with 12 bases spanning the gap. The CDR3 DNA reads as TGCAGTGCTAGAGATGGCGGACAGACCACCGGGGAGCTGTTTTTT. As protein: CSARDGGQTTGELFF.